This TCR beta chain emerged from a study of blood T cell repertoires in COVID-19. Across the whole study: The origin of the acute and convalescent COVID-19 samples was the United States, Italy and Spain. PBMCs, B-cell-depleted T cells, or T cells provided the cDNA or gDNA that made up the material.

The authors' processing: Reference gene primer amplification in the assay estimated nucleated cell counts. Profiled with immunoSEQ multiplex PCR; TCRdb holds only in-frame clones, not every one. V and J calls and clone size are copied from that table; D and trimming were computed from the DNA. The table lists 120,000 or so clones, around nine tenths of them singletons, with under 4.5% in the top ten. The ends lost 6 bases at V and 4 bases at J; junction bases unmatched: 5. CDR3 size: 14 residues. Germline V gives CDR1 MNHEY, CDR2 SVGAGI. The sequence was collected from a man aged 45-60 years with active COVID-19. The sample was peripheral blood. The rearrangement uses TRBV6-5 and TRBJ1-2; TRBD1 aligns across 10 bases. This CDR3 is CASRRQGAFYGYTF. CDR3 nucleotides: TGTGCCAGCAGGAGACAGGGGGCGTTCTATGGCTACACCTTC.